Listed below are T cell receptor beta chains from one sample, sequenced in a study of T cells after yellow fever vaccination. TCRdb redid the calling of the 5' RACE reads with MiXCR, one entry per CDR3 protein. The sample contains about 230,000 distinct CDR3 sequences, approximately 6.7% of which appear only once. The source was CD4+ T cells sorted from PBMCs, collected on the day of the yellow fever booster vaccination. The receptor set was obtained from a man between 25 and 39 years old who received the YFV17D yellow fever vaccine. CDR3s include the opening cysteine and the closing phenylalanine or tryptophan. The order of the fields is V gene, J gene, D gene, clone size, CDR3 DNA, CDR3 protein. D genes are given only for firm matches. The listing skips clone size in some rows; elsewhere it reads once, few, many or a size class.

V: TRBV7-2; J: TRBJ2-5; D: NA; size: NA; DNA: TGTGCCAGCAGTGGGCCGGGAAAGACCCAGTACTTC; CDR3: CASSGPGKTQYF
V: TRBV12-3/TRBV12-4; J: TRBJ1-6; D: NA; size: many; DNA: TGTGCCAGCCGGTTTGCAGACATTAATAATTCACCCCTCCACTTT; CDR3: CASRFADINNSPLHF
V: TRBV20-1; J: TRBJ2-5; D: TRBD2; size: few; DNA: TGCAGTGTCCGATTGGGAGTCGCCGGGAGGCAAGAGACCCAGTACTTC; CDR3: CSVRLGVAGRQETQYF
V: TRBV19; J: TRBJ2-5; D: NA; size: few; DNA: TGTGCCAGCTGCGACGTTAGGGGAGAGACCCAGTACTTC; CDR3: CASCDVRGETQYF
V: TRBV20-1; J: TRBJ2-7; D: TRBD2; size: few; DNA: TGCAGTGCTAGCGGGTTGGAGCGGGAGCACGAGCAGTACTTC; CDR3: CSASGLEREHEQYF
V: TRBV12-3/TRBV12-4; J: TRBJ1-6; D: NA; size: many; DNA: TGTGCCACCACGGAGAGGTATAATTCACCCCTCCACTTT; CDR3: CATTERYNSPLHF
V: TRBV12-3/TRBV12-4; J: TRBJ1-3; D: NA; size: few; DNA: TGTGCCAGCAGCTATATAATGGGGTCTGGAAACACCATATATTTT; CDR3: CASSYIMGSGNTIYF
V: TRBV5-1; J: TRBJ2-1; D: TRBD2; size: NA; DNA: TGCGCCAGCAGCTTAGCTTCCGGGAGGGCTTACAATGAGCAGTTCTTC; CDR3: CASSLASGRAYNEQFF
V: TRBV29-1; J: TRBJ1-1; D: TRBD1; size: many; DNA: TGCAGCGTTGGGACAGGGGCCACTGAAGCTTTCTTT; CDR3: CSVGTGATEAFF
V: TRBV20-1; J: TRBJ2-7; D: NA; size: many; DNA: TGCAGTGCTCCCCCGCGGGGCAGGCCCTACGAGCAGTACTTC; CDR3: CSAPPRGRPYEQYF
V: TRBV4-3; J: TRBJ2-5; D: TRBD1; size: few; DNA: TGCGCCAGCAGCCATCCGGGACAGGGCGAGACCCAGTACTTC; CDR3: CASSHPGQGETQYF
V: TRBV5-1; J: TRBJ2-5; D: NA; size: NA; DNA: TGCGCCAGCAGCCGGACAGTGGGGAAAGAGACCCAGTACTTC; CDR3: CASSRTVGKETQYF
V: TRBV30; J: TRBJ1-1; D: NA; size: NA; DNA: TGTGCCTGGAAGACCCTGGGGGGGAACACTGAAGCTTTCTTT; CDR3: CAWKTLGGNTEAFF
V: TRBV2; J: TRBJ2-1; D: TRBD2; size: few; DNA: TGTGCCATCTCTGGCGGGAGAAATGAGCAGTTCTTC; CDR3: CAISGGRNEQFF
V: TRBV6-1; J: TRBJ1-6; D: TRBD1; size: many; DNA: TGTGCCAGCAGCCGGACAGGGGGCCTTACTCCCCTCCACTTT; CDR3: CASSRTGGLTPLHF
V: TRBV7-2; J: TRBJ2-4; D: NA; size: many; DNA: TGTGCCAGCACCCGTAGTCTGGAAACCAAAAACATTCAGTACTTC; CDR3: CASTRSLETKNIQYF
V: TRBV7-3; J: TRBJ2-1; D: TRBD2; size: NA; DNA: TGTGCCAGCAGTTTTAGCGGGAGGGCCGAAAACTTTAAGTTCTTC; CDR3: CASSFSGRAENFKFF
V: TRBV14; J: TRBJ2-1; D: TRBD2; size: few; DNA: TGTGCCAGCAGCCCAGTAGCAGGGTACGGGAGGGTACGCTACAATGAGCAGTTCTTC; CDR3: CASSPVAGYGRVRYNEQFF
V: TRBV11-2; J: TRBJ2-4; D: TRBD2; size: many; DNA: TGTGCCAGCAGCTTAGATAGGGCGGGAGGTAGAAGGCGGGCCAAAAACATTCAGTACTTC; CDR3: CASSLDRAGGRRRAKNIQYF
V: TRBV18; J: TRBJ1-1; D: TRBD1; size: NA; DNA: TGTGCCAGCTCACCTGACAGGGTAGGGACTGAAGCTTTCTTT; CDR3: CASSPDRVGTEAFF
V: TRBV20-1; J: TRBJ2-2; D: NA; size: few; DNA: TGCAGTGCTAGAGGGTATACCGGGGAGCTGTTTTTT; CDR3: CSARGYTGELFF
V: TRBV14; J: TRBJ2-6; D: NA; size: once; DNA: TGTGCCAGCAGCAAAGCTGGGGCCAACGTCCTGACTTTC; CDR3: CASSKAGANVLTF